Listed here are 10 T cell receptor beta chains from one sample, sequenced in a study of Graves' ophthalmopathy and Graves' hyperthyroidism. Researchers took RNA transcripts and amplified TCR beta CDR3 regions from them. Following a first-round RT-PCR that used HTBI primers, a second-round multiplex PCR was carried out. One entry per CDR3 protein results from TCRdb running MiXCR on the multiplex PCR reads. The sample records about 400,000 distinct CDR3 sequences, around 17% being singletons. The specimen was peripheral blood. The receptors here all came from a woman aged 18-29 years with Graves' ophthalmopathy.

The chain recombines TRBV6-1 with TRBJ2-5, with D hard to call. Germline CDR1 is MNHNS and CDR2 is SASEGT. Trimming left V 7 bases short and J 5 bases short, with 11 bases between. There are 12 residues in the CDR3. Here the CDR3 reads CASTLDLETQYF. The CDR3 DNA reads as TGTGCCAGCACCCTGGACCTGGAGACCCAGTACTTC.

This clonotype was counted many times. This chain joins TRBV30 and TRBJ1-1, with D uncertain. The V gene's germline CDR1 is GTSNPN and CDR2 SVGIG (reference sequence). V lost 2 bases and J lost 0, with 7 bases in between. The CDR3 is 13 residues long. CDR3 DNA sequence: TGTGCCTGGAGTACAGAATTGAACACTGAAGCTTTCTTT. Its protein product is CAWSTELNTEAFF.

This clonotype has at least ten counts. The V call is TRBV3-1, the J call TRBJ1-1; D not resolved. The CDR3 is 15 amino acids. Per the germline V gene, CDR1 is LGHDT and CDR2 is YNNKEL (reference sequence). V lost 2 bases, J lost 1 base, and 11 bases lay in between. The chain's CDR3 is CASSQYRDQNTEAFF. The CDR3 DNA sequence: TGTGCCAGCAGCCAATACCGGGATCAGAACACTGAAGCTTTCTTT. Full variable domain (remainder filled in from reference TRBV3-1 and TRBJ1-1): DTAVSQTPKYLVTQMGNDKSIKCEQNLGHDTMYWYKQDSKKFLKIMFSYNNKELIINETVPNRFSPKSPDKAHLNLHINSLELGDSAVYFCASSQYRDQNTEAFFGQGTRLTVV.

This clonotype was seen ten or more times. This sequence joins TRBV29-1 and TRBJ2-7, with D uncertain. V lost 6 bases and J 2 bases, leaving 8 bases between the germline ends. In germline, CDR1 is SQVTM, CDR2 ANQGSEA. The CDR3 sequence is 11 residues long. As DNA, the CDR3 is TGCAGCGTCCAAAACCCCTACGAGCAGTACTTC. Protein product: CSVQNPYEQYF.

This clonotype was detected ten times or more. The CDR3 DNA reads TGCAGTGCTAGAGAGGTGCCGGGATCCTGGGGCACCGGGGAGCTGTTTTTT. The encoded protein is CSAREVPGSWGTGELFF. The gene calls are TRBV20-1 and TRBJ2-2; the D gene is possibly TRBD2 (5 bases). The CDR3 has 17 residues. V was shortened by 0 bases and J by 4 bases, with 18 bases between the two germline ends. The germline CDR1 and CDR2 sequences are DFQATT and SNEGSKA (reference sequence).

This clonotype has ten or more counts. The CDR3 nucleotides read TGTGCCAGCAGTCCCACTACAGGGCAGAGCGGGAACACTGAAGCTTTCTTT. Its translation: CASSPTTGQSGNTEAFF. The V and J genes are TRBV12-3 or TRBV12-4 and TRBJ1-1; D perhaps matches TRBD1 (6 bases). V was clipped by 5 bases and J by 1 base, with 20 bases between them. This CDR3 is built from 17 residues.

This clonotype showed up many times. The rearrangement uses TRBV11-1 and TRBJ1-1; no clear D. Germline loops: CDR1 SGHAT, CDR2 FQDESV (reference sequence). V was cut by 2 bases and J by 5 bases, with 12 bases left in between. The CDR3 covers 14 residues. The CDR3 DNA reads TGTGCCAGCAGCTTAATGCGCGGGAGGACTGAAGCTTTCTTT. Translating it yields CASSLMRGRTEAFF.

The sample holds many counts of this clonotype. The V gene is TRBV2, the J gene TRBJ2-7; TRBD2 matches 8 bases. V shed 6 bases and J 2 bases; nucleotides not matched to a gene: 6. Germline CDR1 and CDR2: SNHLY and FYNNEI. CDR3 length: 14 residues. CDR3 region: CASRVSGSAYEQYF. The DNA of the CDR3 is TGTGCCAGCAGAGTAAGCGGGAGCGCCTACGAGCAGTACTTC.

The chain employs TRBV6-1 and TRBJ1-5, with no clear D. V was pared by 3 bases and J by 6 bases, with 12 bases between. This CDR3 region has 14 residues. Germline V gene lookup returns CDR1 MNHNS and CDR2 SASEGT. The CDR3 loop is CASSESLRSQPQHF. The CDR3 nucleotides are TGTGCCAGCAGTGAGTCACTCCGGAGTCAGCCCCAGCATTTT.

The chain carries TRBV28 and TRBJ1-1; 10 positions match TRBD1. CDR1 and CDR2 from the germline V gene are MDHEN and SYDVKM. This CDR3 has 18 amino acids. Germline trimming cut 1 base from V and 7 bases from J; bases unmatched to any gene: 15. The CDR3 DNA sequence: TGTGCCAGCAGTTTATTCGGAAGGGGACAGGGGCCCCCGGGTGAAGCTTTCTTT. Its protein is CASSLFGRGQGPPGEAFF.